The 27 T cell receptor beta chains given below trace back to one sample, sequenced in a study of CD4 T cells in relation to SARS-CoV-2 and coronaviruses. Sequencing was performed with immunoSEQ multiplex PCR; in TCRdb, only in-frame clones are kept and a portion is missing. Among around 30,000 clones listed, more than 75% were seen once. For these receptors, no antigen is known. Material: memory CD4+ T cells from PBMCs, cultured in vitro. Every receptor here comes from an adult with COVID-19.

The chain joins TRBV7-6 to TRBJ2-5; no firm D call. Per the germline V gene, CDR1 is SGHVS and CDR2 is FNYEAQ. This CDR3 spans 15 amino acids. The V end lost 1 base, the J end lost 2 bases, and 11 bases lay between the germline ends. In nucleotides, the CDR3 is TGTGCCAGCAGCTTAGGCCTGGCGAATCAAGAGACCCAGTACTTC. Its translation: CASSLGLANQETQYF.

The CDR3 DNA follows: TGTGCCAGCAGCTTTTGGGACTATGGCTACACCTTC. Translating it yields CASSFWDYGYTF. The chain uses TRBV5-6 and TRBJ1-2; unclear D gene. V lost 2 bases, J lost 3 bases, and 5 bases lay in between. The CDR3 length is 12 residues. Germline CDR1 SGHDT, CDR2 YYEEEE.

The count of this clone is one. The rearrangement uses TRBV7-3 and TRBJ2-2; D remains ambiguous. The CDR3 is 12 residues long. Germline V gene sequence: CDR1 SGHTA, CDR2 FQGTGA. Between the trimmed V and J ends, which lost 7 bases and 5 bases, there was a span of 8 bases. DNA of the CDR3: TGTGCCAGCACCCTCGGAACCGGGGAGCTGTTTTTT. Its protein product is CASTLGTGELFF.

The chain joins TRBV10-3 to TRBJ2-3, with D perhaps TRBD2 (6 bases). CDR1 and CDR2 from the germline V gene are ENHRY and SYGVKD. This CDR3 spans 14 amino acids. Trimming took 3 bases from V and 4 from J, leaving 11 bases between them. This chain's CDR3 is CAISELATADTQYF. The CDR3, as DNA: TGTGCCATCAGTGAACTAGCCACGGCAGATACGCAGTATTTT.

The chain uses TRBV5-5 and TRBJ2-1, with D possibly matching TRBD2 (6 bases). From germline, CDR1 is SGHKS and CDR2 YYEKEE (reference sequence). V was cut by 6 bases and J by 4 bases, with 11 bases left in between. The CDR3 spans 13 residues. The CDR3 nucleotides are TGTGCCAGCACTCGGGGGTCTTACAATGAGCAGTTCTTC. Residues: CASTRGSYNEQFF.

This clone showed up just a few times. The chain joins TRBV19 to TRBJ2-7, with no clear D. CDR1 and CDR2 (germline): LNHDA, SQIVND (reference sequence). Trimming took off 5 bases at V and 2 bases at J, with 19 bases between the two ends. The CDR3 is 16 residues long. The CDR3 here is CASSPDRRPNTYEQYF. In DNA, the CDR3 is TGTGCCAGTAGTCCCGATCGTAGGCCTAATACCTACGAGCAGTACTTC.

The J gene is TRBJ2-1, the V gene TRBV7-3, with 7 bases aligning to TRBD2. This CDR3 region has 13 residues. V was clipped by 5 bases and J by 10 bases; unmatched bases: 8. Germline values: CDR1 SGHTA, CDR2 FQGTGA. The CDR3 loop reads CASSPSGGKEQFF. The CDR3 DNA reads as TGTGCCAGCAGCCCCTCCGGGGGGAAAGAGCAGTTCTTC.

The chain employs TRBV5-8 and TRBJ2-1; D gene unclear. This CDR3 is 16 amino acids long. Germline V lookup: CDR1 SGHTS, CDR2 YDEGEE. Trimming cost V 1 base and J 3 bases, with 14 bases left between them. As DNA, the CDR3 is TGTGCCAGCAGCTTGTCTGCGACCATTATCTACAATGAGCAGTTCTTC. The encoded protein is CASSLSATIIYNEQFF.

The chain recombines TRBV9 with TRBJ2-2, with a possible D match to TRBD1 (6 bases). CDR1 SGDLS and CDR2 YYNGEE come from the germline V gene. The V end was cut by 3 bases, the J end by 1 base, with 10 bases between. The CDR3 length is 15 residues. CDR3 region: CASSEDSRNTGELFF. The DNA for the CDR3 is TGTGCCAGCAGCGAGGACAGCCGGAACACCGGGGAGCTGTTTTTT.

This clone appeared once. V gene TRBV5-1 combines with J gene TRBJ2-3; TRBD2 agrees at 12 bases. The germline CDR1 and CDR2 sequences are SGHRS and YFSETQ. The trim removed 5 bases at V and 4 bases at J, leaving 8 bases unmatched. The CDR3 consists of 16 residues. In DNA, the CDR3 is TGCGCCAGCAGTCAAGGACTAGCGGGACTATCAGATACGCAGTATTTT. Translating it yields CASSQGLAGLSDTQYF.

CDR3 sequence: CASSLMGQRVEQFF. The CDR3 coding sequence is TGTGCCAGCAGCTTAATGGGCCAGAGGGTTGAGCAGTTCTTC. The chain employs TRBV7-9 and TRBJ2-1; D possibly corresponds to TRBD2 (5 bases). This CDR3 has 14 residues. CDR1 is SEHNR, CDR2 FQNEAQ, per germline (reference sequence). Trimming took 2 bases from V and 9 from J, leaving 14 bases between them.

V usage is TRBV27 and J usage is TRBJ2-4, with 12 positions matching TRBD2. Germline V gene sequence: CDR1 MNHEY, CDR2 SMNVEV (reference sequence). This CDR3 spans 18 amino acids. Trimming took 3 bases from V and 2 from J; bases not matched to a gene: 8. The CDR3 here is CASSFSSGRGVSKNIQYF. The CDR3 DNA is TGTGCCAGCAGTTTCTCTAGCGGGAGGGGAGTATCCAAAAACATTCAGTACTTC.

This sequence joins TRBV29-1 and TRBJ2-1; 11 bases align to TRBD2. V was clipped by 6 bases and J by 1 base; unmatched bases: 8. This CDR3 spans 16 amino acids. Germline V CDR1 and CDR2: SQVTM, ANQGSEA. CDR3 sequence (DNA): TGCAGCGTCCCAAACCCTAGCGGGAGGTCCTACAATGAGCAGTTCTTC. Its translation is CSVPNPSGRSYNEQFF.

The genes are TRBV5-1 and TRBJ2-3; 12 bases agree with TRBD2. There are 18 residues in the CDR3. Losses at the gene ends were 1 base for V and 5 bases for J; bases not matched to a gene: 11. The germline V gene encodes CDR1 SGHRS and CDR2 YFSETQ. The CDR3 sequence: CASSLYASGRAIGDTQYF. The CDR3 DNA follows: TGCGCCAGCAGCTTGTATGCTAGCGGGAGGGCCATTGGAGATACGCAGTATTTT.

This clone has more than one count but fewer than ten. CDR3 nucleotide sequence: TGTGCCAGCAGTCCCAGGGCGGGGGGATACGAAAAACTGTTTTTT. Translation: CASSPRAGGYEKLFF. The rearrangement links TRBV6-5 to TRBJ1-4; tentative D call: TRBD1 (5 bases). CDR1 is MNHEY, CDR2 SVGAGI, per germline. V lost 5 bases to trimming and J lost 8 bases, with 18 bases between them. This CDR3 spans 15 amino acids.

This clone was seen just once. The J gene is TRBJ1-1, the V gene TRBV27; D is undetermined. Trimming shortened V by 5 bases and J by 4 bases, and 11 bases separated the two germline ends. This CDR3 has 13 residues. Germline values: CDR1 MNHEY, CDR2 SMNVEV (reference sequence). The CDR3 here is CASSLTLATEAFF. CDR3 nucleotide sequence: TGTGCCAGCAGTCTGACGTTGGCCACTGAAGCTTTCTTT.

This chain links TRBV7-9 with TRBJ2-2; the D is unclear. The CDR3 is 19 residues long. Trimming pared 11 bases from V and 0 bases from J, leaving 28 bases between. The V gene's germline CDR1 is SEHNR and CDR2 FQNEAQ (reference sequence). Written as DNA, the CDR3 is TGTGCCTTCTCCAAAGGATGGCAGGTCGCCCTATCGAACACCGGGGAGCTGTTTTTT. The encoded protein is CAFSKGWQVALSNTGELFF.

The chain carries TRBV6-6 and TRBJ2-1; TRBD1 matches at 7 bases. V lost 6 bases to trimming and J lost 4 bases; unmatched junction nucleotides: 9. CDR1 is MNHNY and CDR2 is SVGAGI in the germline V gene (reference sequence). CDR3 length equals 15 residues. The CDR3 reads CASSQGQQIYNEQFF. DNA for the CDR3: TGTGCCAGCAGCCAGGGACAGCAGATATACAATGAGCAGTTCTTC.

The chain links TRBV5-6 to TRBJ2-2, with TRBD2 matching over 15 bases. The ends lost 4 bases at V and 6 bases at J; junction bases unmatched: 4. Germline CDR1 SGHDT, CDR2 YYEEEE. The CDR3 contains 16 residues. The CDR3 bases are TGTGCCAGCAGCGGATGGACTAGCGGGAGGGCCGGGGAGCTGTTTTTT. It translates to CASSGWTSGRAGELFF.

The V gene is TRBV28, the J gene TRBJ2-5; D is perhaps TRBD1 or TRBD2 (6 bases each). CDR3 length: 15 amino acids. From germline, CDR1 is MDHEN and CDR2 SYDVKM. Trimming removed 6 bases from V and 5 bases from J, with 19 bases in between. The CDR3 region is CASRDWGASGETQYF. Written as DNA, the CDR3 is TGTGCCAGCAGGGATTGGGGGGCGAGTGGGGAGACCCAGTACTTC.

The gene calls are TRBV3-1 (or the pseudogene TRBV3-2) and TRBJ1-2, with 9 positions matching TRBD1. The CDR3 runs to 15 residues. Germline loops: CDR1 LGHDT, CDR2 YNNKEL (reference sequence). After removal of 7 bases from V and 3 bases from J, the junction contained 9 bases not matched to a gene. The DNA of the CDR3 is TGTGCCAGCACCTCACGGACAGGGGAGGACTATGGCTACACCTTC. Translated: CASTSRTGEDYGYTF.

The gene calls are TRBV7-3 and TRBJ2-2; 8 positions agree with TRBD2. The CDR3 has 15 residues. From germline, CDR1 is SGHTA and CDR2 FQGTGA. V gave up 2 bases and J gave up 3 bases; unmatched junction bases: 2. CDR3 DNA: TGTGCCAGCAGCTTAGCGGGAGGCGACACCGGGGAGCTGTTTTTT. It translates to CASSLAGGDTGELFF.

The genes are TRBV25-1 and TRBJ2-7; TRBD2 agrees at 8 bases. The CDR3 totals 15 residues. Germline values: CDR1 MGHDK, CDR2 SYGVNS. The V gene end was trimmed by 4 bases and the J gene end by 5 bases; junction bases not matched to a gene: 10. Written as DNA, the CDR3 is TGTGCCAGCAGTGCCCCCGGGAGGGCCTTCGACGAGCAGTACTTC. Protein sequence: CASSAPGRAFDEQYF.

This chain joins TRBV6-2 or TRBV6-3 and TRBJ2-1; D not resolved. The V end was cut by 0 bases, the J end by 7 bases, with 10 bases between. Per the germline V gene, CDR1 is MNHEY and CDR2 is SVGEGT. The CDR3 sequence is 14 residues long. CDR3 nucleotide sequence: TGTGCCAGCAGTTACTCGAATAGCTTTAATGAGCAGTTCTTC. This translates into CASSYSNSFNEQFF.

The rearrangement uses TRBV27 and TRBJ2-3; 12 bases fit TRBD2. CDR3 length: 21 amino acids. The junction had 21 bases not matched to a gene; V was cut back by 6 bases and J by 2 bases. Per germline, CDR1 MNHEY and CDR2 SMNVEV (reference sequence). Here the CDR3 reads CASSFLTSGRNGYRLTDTQYF. In nucleotides, the CDR3 is TGTGCCAGCAGCTTCCTGACTAGCGGGAGAAATGGATATAGGCTCACAGATACGCAGTATTTT.

The V gene is TRBV7-2, the J gene TRBJ2-3, with D possibly matching TRBD1 (6 bases). The CDR3 has 13 residues. With 5 bases removed from V and 5 bases from J, the gap between germline ends came to 11 bases. Germline assignment: CDR1 SGHTA and CDR2 FQGNSA. Here the CDR3 reads CASSPGVGDTQYF. The CDR3 nucleotides are TGTGCCAGCAGCCCAGGGGTTGGAGATACGCAGTATTTT.

The chain combines TRBV7-2 with TRBJ2-6; D is perhaps TRBD1 (5 bases). The germline V and J ends were trimmed by 5 bases and 2 bases, with 13 bases remaining between them. There are 16 residues in the CDR3. CDR1 is SGHTA, CDR2 FQGNSA, per germline. The CDR3: CASSHNRSPGANVLTF. As DNA, the CDR3 is TGTGCCAGCAGCCACAACAGGTCCCCTGGGGCCAACGTCCTGACTTTC.